The present T cell receptor (beta chain) was sequenced within a study of blood T cells in healthy people across ages. Whole-study findings and limits: Older individuals had lower TCR beta diversity per million T cells (the decline was roughly linear).

A remark on this clonotype: Its specificity is not known. This may be a read error, as it is one base from a much larger clone.

In germline, CDR1 is SEHNR, CDR2 FQNEAQ (reference sequence). V was clipped by 4 bases and J by 13 bases, with 17 bases between them. This CDR3 spans 13 amino acids. Next came a second PCR, run for about 7 to 12 cycles, which used a sample-barcoded 5' primer along with a J-beta primer mix. TCRdb passed the 5' RACE reads through MiXCR, listing each CDR3 protein once. The sample includes fewer than 800,000 distinct CDR3 sequences, approximately 31% seen only once; the top ten take approximately 15%. This chain links TRBV7-9 with TRBJ2-1; D uncertain. The material sequenced was blood. This TCR was sampled from a woman older than 75 in good health. The CDR3 here is CASSWPPAETQFF. CDR3 nucleotides: TGTGCCAGCAGCTGGCCGCCGGCGGAGACCCAGTTCTTC.